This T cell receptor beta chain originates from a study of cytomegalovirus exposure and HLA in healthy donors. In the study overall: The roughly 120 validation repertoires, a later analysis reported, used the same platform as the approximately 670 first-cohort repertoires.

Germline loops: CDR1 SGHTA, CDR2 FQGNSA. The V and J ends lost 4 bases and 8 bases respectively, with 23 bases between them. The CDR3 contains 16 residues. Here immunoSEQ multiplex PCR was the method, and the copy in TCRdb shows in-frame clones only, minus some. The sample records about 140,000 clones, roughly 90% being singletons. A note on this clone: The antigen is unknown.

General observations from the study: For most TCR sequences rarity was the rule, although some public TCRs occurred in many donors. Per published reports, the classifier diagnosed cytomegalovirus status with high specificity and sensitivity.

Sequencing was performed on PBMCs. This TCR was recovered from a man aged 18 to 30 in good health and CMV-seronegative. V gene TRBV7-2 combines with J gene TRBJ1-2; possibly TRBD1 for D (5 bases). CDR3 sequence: CASSSGPSGDLEGYTF. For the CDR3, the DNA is TGTGCCAGCAGCTCGGGACCTTCGGGGGACTTGGAGGGCTACACCTTC. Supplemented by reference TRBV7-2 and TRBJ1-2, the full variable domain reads GAGVSQSPSNKVTEKGKDVELRCDPISGHTALYWYRQSLGQGLEFLIYFQGNSAPDKSGLPSDRFSAERTGGSVSTLTIQRTQQEDSAVYLCASSSGPSGDLEGYTFGSGTRLTVV.